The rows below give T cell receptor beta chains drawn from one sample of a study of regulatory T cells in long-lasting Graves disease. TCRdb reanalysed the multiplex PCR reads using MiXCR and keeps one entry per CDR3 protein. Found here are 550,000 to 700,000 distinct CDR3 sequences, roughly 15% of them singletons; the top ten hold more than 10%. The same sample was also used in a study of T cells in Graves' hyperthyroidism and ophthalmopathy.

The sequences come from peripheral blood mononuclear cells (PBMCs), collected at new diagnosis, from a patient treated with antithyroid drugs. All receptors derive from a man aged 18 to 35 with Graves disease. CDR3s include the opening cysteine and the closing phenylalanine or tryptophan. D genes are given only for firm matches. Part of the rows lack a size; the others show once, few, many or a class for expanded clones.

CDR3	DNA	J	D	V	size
CASSLGLQYGYTF	TGTGCCAGCAGCCTGGGACTGCAGTATGGCTACACCTTC	TRBJ1-2	.	TRBV11-1	many
CASSEIGNTEAFF	TGTGCCAGCAGTGAAATAGGGAACACTGAAGCTTTCTTT	TRBJ1-1	.	TRBV5-1	many
CASSPGTSGNEQFF	TGTGCCAGCAGTCCCGGGACTAGCGGCAATGAGCAGTTCTTC	TRBJ2-1	TRBD2	TRBV12-3/TRBV12-4	many
CASMRTGGFYEQYF	TGTGCCAGCATGAGGACAGGGGGCTTCTACGAGCAGTACTTC	TRBJ2-7	TRBD1	TRBV12-3/TRBV12-4	many
CASSLGWATNTEAFF	TGTGCCAGCAGTTTAGGTTGGGCGACGAACACTGAAGCTTTCTTT	TRBJ1-1	.	TRBV27	few
CSVFGTGDNEQFF	TGCAGCGTATTTGGGACGGGGGACAATGAGCAGTTCTTC	TRBJ2-1	.	TRBV29-1	few
CASSSFGAAQETQYF	TGTGCCAGCAGTTCTTTCGGGGCAGCCCAAGAGACCCAGTACTTC	TRBJ2-5	.	TRBV28	few
CASSLSGGTNEKLFF	TGTGCCAGCAGTTTGTCGGGAGGAACTAATGAAAAACTGTTTTTT	TRBJ1-4	.	TRBV9	many
CASSDSYEQYF	TGTGCCAGCAGCGACAGCTACGAGCAGTACTTC	TRBJ2-7	.	TRBV3-1	many
CSTGGDGYTF	TGCAGCACGGGGGGCGATGGCTACACCTTC	TRBJ1-2	.	TRBV20-1	.
CAISIPGPKGGSNQPQHF	TGTGCCATCAGCATTCCGGGCCCCAAAGGTGGAAGCAATCAGCCCCAGCATTTT	TRBJ1-5	.	TRBV10-3	few
CASSPRTGSSYNSPLHF	TGTGCCAGCAGTCCCCGGACAGGGAGCTCCTATAATTCACCCCTCCACTTT	TRBJ1-6	TRBD1	TRBV6-1	.
CSASGFASQGAYEQYF	TGCAGTGCTAGCGGATTTGCCAGCCAGGGAGCCTACGAGCAGTACTTC	TRBJ2-7	.	TRBV20-1	.
CASRGGQGNMNTEAFF	TGTGCCAGCAGGGGCGGACAGGGGAACATGAACACTGAAGCTTTCTTT	TRBJ1-1	TRBD1	TRBV2	many
CASSPGTSILTEAFF	TGTGCCAGTAGTCCCGGTACTTCAATCCTCACTGAAGCTTTCTTT	TRBJ1-1	.	TRBV19	.
CASSSSAGVGELFF	TGTGCCAGCAGCAGCTCAGCGGGAGTCGGGGAGCTGTTTTTT	TRBJ2-2	TRBD2	TRBV12-3/TRBV12-4	many
CASGDRGLTGSQYF	TGTGCCAGCGGAGACAGGGGGCTAACCGGGTCCCAGTACTTC	TRBJ2-5	TRBD1	TRBV6-1	many
CASRMNGQGANEKLFF	TGTGCCAGCAGGATGAATGGACAGGGTGCTAATGAAAAACTGTTTTTT	TRBJ1-4	TRBD1	TRBV6-1	.
CSVSGQAGEPQHF	TGCAGCGTGAGTGGACAGGCTGGGGAGCCCCAGCATTTT	TRBJ1-5	TRBD1	TRBV29-1	many
CASSDLLGEQFF	TGTGCCAGCAGTGACCTTCTGGGTGAGCAGTTCTTC	TRBJ2-1	.	TRBV2	.
CSAHDNDYGYTF	TGCAGTGCCCATGACAACGACTATGGCTACACCTTC	TRBJ1-2	.	TRBV20-1	few
CASSLLGSGEQFF	TGTGCCAGCAGCCTTCTGGGCTCGGGTGAGCAGTTCTTC	TRBJ2-1	.	TRBV3-1	many
CASSESDSSYGYTF	TGTGCCAGCAGTGAATCGGATAGCTCCTATGGCTACACCTTC	TRBJ1-2	.	TRBV6-1	.
CSALDRGWARLGSPLHF	TGCAGTGCCCTAGATCGGGGGTGGGCGAGGCTGGGCTCACCCCTCCACTTT	TRBJ1-6	.	TRBV20-1	many
CSVGGPGDANTGELFF	TGCAGCGTTGGGGGCCCGGGTGACGCGAACACCGGGGAGCTGTTTTTT	TRBJ2-2	.	TRBV29-1	.
CSAYHGGSPLHF	TGCAGTGCTTACCATGGGGGTTCACCCCTCCACTTT	TRBJ1-6	.	TRBV20-1	.
CASSSEGVTQHF	TGTGCCAGCAGCTCCGAAGGGGTGACCCAGCATTTT	TRBJ1-5	.	TRBV5-5	few
CASSLAGTGISGANVLTF	TGTGCCAGCAGTTTAGCCGGGACAGGGATTTCGGGGGCCAACGTCCTGACTTTC	TRBJ2-6	TRBD1	TRBV12-3/TRBV12-4	many
CASSQDRSEARELFF	TGTGCCAGTAGTCAGGACAGGTCGGAGGCCCGGGAGCTGTTTTTT	TRBJ2-2	TRBD1	TRBV19	few
CASSQDRQADTQYF	TGCGCCAGCAGCCAAGATCGCCAGGCAGATACGCAGTATTTT	TRBJ2-3	.	TRBV4-1	.
CASSLAPGQGPYNEQYF	TGTGCCAGCAGCTTAGCTCCGGGACAGGGACCCTACAATGAGCAGTACTTC	TRBJ2-7	TRBD1	TRBV11-3	.
CASSRETSRYNEQFF	TGTGCCAGCAGCCGGGAGACCTCGCGATACAATGAGCAGTTCTTC	TRBJ2-1	.	TRBV7-2	many
CASSQDWGRYQETQYF	TGTGCCAGCAGCCAAGATTGGGGCAGGTACCAAGAGACCCAGTACTTC	TRBJ2-5	.	TRBV11-2	.
CSAREGGPNQPQHF	TGCAGTGCTAGAGAGGGGGGACCCAATCAGCCCCAGCATTTT	TRBJ1-5	.	TRBV20-1	.
CASSLAGANYEQYF	TGTGCCAGCAGCTTAGCGGGAGCGAACTACGAGCAGTACTTC	TRBJ2-7	.	TRBV7-9	many
CSAAQGGDTEAFF	TGCAGCGCCGCACAGGGGGGGGACACTGAAGCTTTCTTT	TRBJ1-1	TRBD1	TRBV29-1	.
CASSLGTGSNEQYF	TGCGCCAGCAGCTTGGGGACAGGGTCTAACGAGCAGTACTTC	TRBJ2-7	TRBD1	TRBV5-1	many